This T cell receptor (beta chain) was recorded in a study of cytomegalovirus exposure and HLA in healthy donors. CDR1 SGHRS and CDR2 YFSETQ come from the germline V gene. V dropped 4 bases and J dropped 4; count of bases not matched to a gene: 10. This CDR3 has 15 residues. There were likely unrecorded immune exposures, though donors were nominally healthy when sampled. PCR used 60 Vbeta primers and 13 Jbeta primers. Study processing details: In a later analysis, about 11 million of tens of millions of unique beta chains occurred in at least two donors. Only in-frame clones appear in the TCRdb table, and some are missing; sequencing was by immunoSEQ multiplex PCR. D and trimming were read from the DNA, whereas the V and J calls and clone size are those reported in that table. The sample contains 75,000 to 80,000 clones, more than 75% of which appear only once. Points on this clone: Its specificity is unknown.

Study-wide results and limits: Sequencing likely produced, as an artifact, a cluster of highly shared sequence variants. With later analysis, a missense DCLRE1C variant became linked to TCR beta V- and J-gene trimming.

The sample was PBMCs. This TCR was recovered from a male donor in good health and CMV-seropositive. The genes are TRBV5-1 and TRBJ1-2, with TRBD1 matching 7 bases. This CDR3 reads CASSREGALSYGYTF. Written as DNA, the CDR3 is TGCGCCAGCAGCCGGGAGGGGGCGTTGAGCTATGGCTACACCTTC.